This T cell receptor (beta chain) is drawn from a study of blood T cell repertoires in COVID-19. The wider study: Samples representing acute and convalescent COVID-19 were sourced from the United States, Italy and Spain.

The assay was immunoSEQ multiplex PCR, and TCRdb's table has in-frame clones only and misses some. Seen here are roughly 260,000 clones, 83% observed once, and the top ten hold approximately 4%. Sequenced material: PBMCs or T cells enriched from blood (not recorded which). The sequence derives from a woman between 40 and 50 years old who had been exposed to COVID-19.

CDR3 DNA: TGTGCCAGCAGTCCGGGAGAGAACACTGAAGCTTTCTTT. Amino acid sequence: CASSPGENTEAFF. The genes are TRBV7-8 and TRBJ1-1; no clear D. The germline V and J ends were trimmed by 6 bases and 1 base, with 9 bases remaining between them. This CDR3 has 13 residues. Germline-derived CDR1 and CDR2 are SGHVS and FQNEAQ.